The clone carrying this T cell receptor (beta chain) was recorded at least ten times. As yet, its antigen is unknown. The record originates from a study of early T cells in non-severe SARS-CoV-2 infection. Germline values: CDR1 MNHEY, CDR2 SVGEGT. The V end lost 2 bases, the J end lost 6 bases, and 3 bases lay between the germline ends. This CDR3 contains 11 residues. TCRdb passed the 5' RACE reads through MiXCR, listing each CDR3 protein once. The table has around 23,000 distinct CDR3 sequences, 4.5% seen once. Study findings and constraints: Clonotype matching in VDJdb favored anti-spike CD8 responses and did not capture private and CD4 specificities.

The material sequenced was whole blood. The chain joins TRBV6-2 or TRBV6-3 to TRBJ2-3; D is uncertain. This receptor was obtained from an adult who was a healthcare worker with PCR-confirmed SARS-CoV-2 infection or an uninfected control (not recorded which). The DNA of the CDR3 is TGTGCCAGCAGTTACCTGGATACGCAGTATTTT. This translates into CASSYLDTQYF.